Shown below are 10 T cell receptor beta chains from a single sample sequenced in a study of cytomegalovirus exposure and HLA in healthy donors. The primer mix had 60 Vbeta and 13 Jbeta primers. TCRdb keeps only in-frame clones here, not all; method: immunoSEQ multiplex PCR. Counted here are roughly 100,000 clones, approximately 80% occurring once; the ten biggest clones make up about 5%. Sequences were obtained from PBMCs. The receptors here all came from a male donor in good health and CMV-seronegative.

The V and J genes are TRBV7-6 and TRBJ2-5; TRBD2 matches 7 bases. J was trimmed by 5 bases and V by 4 bases; bases with no gene match: 13. Germline lookup yields CDR1 SGHVS and CDR2 FNYEAQ. The CDR3 loop spans 16 amino acids. In nucleotides, the CDR3 is TGTGCCAGCAGCTCAGCCCGTGCGGGAGTCGGGGAGACCCAGTACTTC. Its protein is CASSSARAGVGETQYF. Complete variable domain (other parts from reference TRBV7-6 and TRBJ2-5): GAGVSQSPRYKVTKRGQDVALRCDPISGHVSLYWYRQALGQGPEFLTYFNYEAQQDKSGLPNDRFSAERPEGSISTLTIQRTEQRDSAMYRCASSSARAGVGETQYFGPGTRLLVL.

V and J are TRBV28 and TRBJ2-1, with TRBD2 matching 8 bases. Germline V CDR1 and CDR2: MDHEN, SYDVKM. This CDR3 has 15 residues. Trimming removed 4 bases from V and 0 bases from J; junction bases left unmatched: 2. The CDR3 DNA sequence: TGTGCCAGCAGTTCAAGCGGGAGCTCCTACAATGAGCAGTTCTTC. Its protein product is CASSSSGSSYNEQFF.

The V call is TRBV7-2, the J call TRBJ2-2; 13 nucleotides agree with TRBD2. The CDR3 extends over 19 amino acids. Trimming took 7 bases from V and 4 from J; bases not matched to a gene: 15. Germline CDR1 SGHTA, CDR2 FQGNSA. CDR3 amino acids: CASILDPLAGGPGTGELFF. The DNA for the CDR3 is TGTGCCAGCATCCTAGACCCACTAGCGGGAGGGCCGGGCACCGGGGAGCTGTTTTTT.

The rearrangement links TRBV6-5 to TRBJ1-5, with D possibly being TRBD1 (6 bases). Trimming took off 6 bases at V and 6 bases at J, with 18 bases between the two ends. The CDR3 is made up of 15 amino acids. Germline V gives CDR1 MNHEY, CDR2 SVGAGI. Here the CDR3 reads CASSRARGQGQPQHF. DNA of the CDR3: TGTGCCAGCAGCAGAGCCAGGGGTCAGGGTCAGCCCCAGCATTTT.

The table lists this clone with a count of one. The CDR3 region has the DNA TGTGCCAGCAGCCGAACCGGGACAGGGGGCTCTGAAGCTTTCTTT. Protein product: CASSRTGTGGSEAFF. This chain joins TRBV14 and TRBJ1-1, with 12 bases fitting TRBD1. The germline V gene has CDR1 SGHDN and CDR2 FVKESK. This CDR3 spans 15 amino acids. With V trimmed by 4 bases and J by 6 bases, 6 bases remained unmatched.

The chain joins TRBV19 to TRBJ1-5; 11 bases are a match to TRBD1. With 6 bases clipped from V and 0 bases from J, the junction kept 7 bases outside the gene matches. CDR3 size: 17 residues. Germline V CDR1 and CDR2: LNHDA, SQIVND (reference sequence). The CDR3 loop reads CASRSGTGGYSNQPQHF. CDR3 bases: TGTGCCAGTAGGTCCGGGACAGGGGGATATAGCAATCAGCCCCAGCATTTT.

V is TRBV6-1 and J is TRBJ2-7; 8 nucleotides line up with TRBD2. Germline trimming cut 5 bases from V and 0 bases from J; bases unmatched to any gene: 6. CDR3 size: 15 residues. Germline lookup yields CDR1 MNHNS and CDR2 SASEGT. The CDR3 is CASSSSGSFSYEQYF. The CDR3 DNA follows: TGTGCCAGCAGTTCGAGCGGGAGCTTCTCCTACGAGCAGTACTTC.

This clone was counted only a few times. J is TRBJ1-5 and V is TRBV6-1, with a possible D match to TRBD1 (6 bases). This CDR3 has 13 amino acids. V lost 5 bases, J lost 7 bases, and 12 bases lay in between. Per germline, CDR1 MNHNS and CDR2 SASEGT. The CDR3 coding sequence is TGTGCCAGCAGTTCCGGGACAAACCAGCCCCAGCATTTT. Amino acids: CASSSGTNQPQHF.

The rearrangement joins TRBV19 to TRBJ2-7; 7 bases are shared with TRBD2. Trimming at V came to 9 bases and at J to 1 base, leaving 12 bases not matched to a gene. The CDR3 totals 15 residues. CDR1 and CDR2 (germline): LNHDA, SQIVND (reference sequence). The CDR3 region has the DNA TGTGCCAGCTCCTCCCGAGGGACTACTTCCTACGAGCAGTACTTC. Translation gives CASSSRGTTSYEQYF.

The rearrangement uses TRBV7-9 and TRBJ2-5, with 7 bases aligning to TRBD1. CDR1 and CDR2 from the germline V gene are SEHNR and FQNEAQ (reference sequence). V trimming: 4 bases; J trimming: 0 bases; junction bases outside the gene matches: 8. The CDR3 sequence is 16 residues long. The CDR3 sequence: CASSYRQGVNQETQYF. The DNA of the CDR3 is TGTGCCAGCAGCTACCGACAGGGAGTTAACCAAGAGACCCAGTACTTC.